This T cell receptor beta chain was retrieved from a study of blood T cell repertoires in COVID-19. Study in general: Nucleic acid was either cDNA or gDNA, and it came from T cells, B-cell-depleted T cells, or PBMCs.

Assay used: immunoSEQ multiplex PCR; TCRdb lists only in-frame clones, some missing. The sample has tens of thousands of clones; about nine tenths are singletons. This clonotype was sampled from a woman older than 75 with acute or convalescent COVID-19. Sequencing was performed on peripheral blood.

CDR3 residues: CASSLQGYEQYF. Here the CDR3 DNA reads TGTGCCAGCAGCTTACAGGGATACGAGCAGTACTTC. This chain connects TRBV7-9 to TRBJ2-7, with D perhaps matching TRBD1 (5 bases). The CDR3 runs 12 residues. The germline gives CDR1 SEHNR, CDR2 FQNEAQ (reference sequence). V lost 2 bases, J lost 4 bases, and 6 bases lay in between. The full variable domain, with the rest looked up from reference TRBV7-9 and TRBJ2-7, is DTGVSQNPRHKITKRGQNVTFRCDPISEHNRLYWYRQTLGQGPEFLTYFQNEAQLEKSRLLSDRFSAERPKGSFSTLEIQRTEQGDSAMYLCASSLQGYEQYFGPGTRLTVT.